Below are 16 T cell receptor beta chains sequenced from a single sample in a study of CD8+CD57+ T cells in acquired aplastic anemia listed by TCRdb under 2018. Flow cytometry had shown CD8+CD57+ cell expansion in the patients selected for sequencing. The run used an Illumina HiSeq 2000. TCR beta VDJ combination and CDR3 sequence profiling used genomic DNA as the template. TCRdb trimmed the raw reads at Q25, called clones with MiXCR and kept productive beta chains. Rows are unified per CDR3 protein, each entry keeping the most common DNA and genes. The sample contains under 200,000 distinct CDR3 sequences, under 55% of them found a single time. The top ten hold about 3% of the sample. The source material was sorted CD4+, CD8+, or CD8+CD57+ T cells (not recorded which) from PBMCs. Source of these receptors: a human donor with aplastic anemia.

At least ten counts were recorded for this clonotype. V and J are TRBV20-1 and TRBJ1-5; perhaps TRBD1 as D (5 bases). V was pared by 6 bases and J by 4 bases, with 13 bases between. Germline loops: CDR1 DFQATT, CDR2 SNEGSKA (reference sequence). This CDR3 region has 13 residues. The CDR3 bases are TGCAGTGCCACGACAGACTTAAATCAGCCCCAGCATTTT. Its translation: CSATTDLNQPQHF.

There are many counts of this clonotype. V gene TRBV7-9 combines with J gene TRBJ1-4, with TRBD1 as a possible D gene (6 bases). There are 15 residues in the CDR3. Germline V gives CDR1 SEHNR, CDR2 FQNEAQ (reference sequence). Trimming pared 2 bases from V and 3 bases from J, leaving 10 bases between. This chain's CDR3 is CASSLLQGPNEKLFF. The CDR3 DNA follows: TGTGCCAGCAGCTTACTCCAGGGGCCTAATGAAAAACTGTTTTTT. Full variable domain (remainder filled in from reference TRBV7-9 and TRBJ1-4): DTGVSQNPRHKITKRGQNVTFRCDPISEHNRLYWYRQTLGQGPEFLTYFQNEAQLEKSRLLSDRFSAERPKGSFSTLEIQRTEQGDSAMYLCASSLLQGPNEKLFFGSGTQLSVL.

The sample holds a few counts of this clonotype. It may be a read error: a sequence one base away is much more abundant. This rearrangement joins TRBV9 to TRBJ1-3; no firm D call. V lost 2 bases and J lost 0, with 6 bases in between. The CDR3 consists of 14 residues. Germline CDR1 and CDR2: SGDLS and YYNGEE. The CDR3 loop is CASSVKSSGNTIYF. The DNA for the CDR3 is TGTGCCAGCAGCGTGAAAAGCTCTGGAAACACCATATATTTT.

The CDR3 DNA follows: TGTGCCAGTAGTATATCGGCAGGAGAGAACACTGAAGCTTTCTTT. Translation gives CASSISAGENTEAFF. The chain uses TRBV19 and TRBJ1-1, with no clear D. This CDR3 region has 15 residues. CDR1 is LNHDA and CDR2 is SQIVND in the germline V gene (reference sequence). Trimming stripped 2 bases from V and 1 base from J, with 11 bases between.

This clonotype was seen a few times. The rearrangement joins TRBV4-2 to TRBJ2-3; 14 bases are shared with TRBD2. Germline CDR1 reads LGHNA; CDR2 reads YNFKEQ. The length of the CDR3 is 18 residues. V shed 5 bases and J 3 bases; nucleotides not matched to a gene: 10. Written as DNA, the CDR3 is TGTGCCAGCAGCAAGGGGACTAGCGGGAGAGGGGGGACAGATACGCAGTATTTT. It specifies CASSKGTSGRGGTDTQYF.

The CDR3 protein is CAISEPGRRNTEAFF. For the CDR3, the DNA is TGTGCCATCAGTGAGCCCGGACGGAGGAACACTGAAGCTTTCTTT. The chain carries TRBV10-3 and TRBJ1-1; D ambiguous. V shed 2 bases and J shed 1 base, with 11 bases lying between them. The CDR3 spans 15 residues. Germline CDR1 is ENHRY and CDR2 is SYGVKD.

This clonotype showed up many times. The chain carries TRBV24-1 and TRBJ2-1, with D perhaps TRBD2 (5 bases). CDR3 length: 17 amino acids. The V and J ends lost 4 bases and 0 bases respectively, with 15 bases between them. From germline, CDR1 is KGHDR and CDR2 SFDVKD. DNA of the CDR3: TGTGCCACCAGTGAGACTGGTGGGAGCAGCTCCTACAATGAGCAGTTCTTC. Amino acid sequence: CATSETGGSSSYNEQFF.

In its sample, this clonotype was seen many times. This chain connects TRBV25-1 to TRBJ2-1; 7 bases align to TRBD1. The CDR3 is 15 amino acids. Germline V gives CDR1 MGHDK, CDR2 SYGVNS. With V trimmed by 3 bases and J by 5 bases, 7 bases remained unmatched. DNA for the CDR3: TGTGCCAGCAGTGACCCCGGGACAGTAGACAATGAGCAGTTCTTC. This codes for CASSDPGTVDNEQFF.

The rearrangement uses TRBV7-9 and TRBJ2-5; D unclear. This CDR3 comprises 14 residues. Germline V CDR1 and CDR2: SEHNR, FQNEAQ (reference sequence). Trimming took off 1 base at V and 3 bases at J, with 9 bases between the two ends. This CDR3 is CASSLVVSEETQYF. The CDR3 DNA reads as TGTGCCAGCAGCTTAGTAGTCTCCGAAGAGACCCAGTACTTC.

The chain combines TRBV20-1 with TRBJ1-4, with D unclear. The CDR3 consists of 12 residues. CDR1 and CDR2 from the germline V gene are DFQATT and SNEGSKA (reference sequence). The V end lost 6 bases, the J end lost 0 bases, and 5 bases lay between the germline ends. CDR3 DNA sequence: TGCAGTGCGGCGACAACTAATGAAAAACTGTTTTTT. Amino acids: CSAATTNEKLFF.

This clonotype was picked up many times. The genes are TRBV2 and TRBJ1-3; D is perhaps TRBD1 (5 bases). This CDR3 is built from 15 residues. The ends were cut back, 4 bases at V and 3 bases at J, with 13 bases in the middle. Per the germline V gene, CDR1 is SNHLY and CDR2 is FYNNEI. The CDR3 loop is CASSGPTRVGNTIYF. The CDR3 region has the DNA TGTGCCAGCAGTGGCCCGACCAGGGTTGGAAACACCATATATTTT.

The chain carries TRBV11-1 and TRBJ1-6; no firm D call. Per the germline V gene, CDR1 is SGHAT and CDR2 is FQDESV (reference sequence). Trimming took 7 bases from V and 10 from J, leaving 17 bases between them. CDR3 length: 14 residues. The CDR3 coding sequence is TGTGCCAGCACCCCGCTTGGTATTGGGTCACCCCTCCACTTT. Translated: CASTPLGIGSPLHF.

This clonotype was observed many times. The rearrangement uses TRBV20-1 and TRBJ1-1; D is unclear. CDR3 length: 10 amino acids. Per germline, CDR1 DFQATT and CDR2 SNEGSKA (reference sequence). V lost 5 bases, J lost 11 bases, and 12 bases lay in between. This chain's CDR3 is CSASSPPAFF. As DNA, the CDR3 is TGCAGTGCTTCCTCGCCTCCGGCTTTCTTT.

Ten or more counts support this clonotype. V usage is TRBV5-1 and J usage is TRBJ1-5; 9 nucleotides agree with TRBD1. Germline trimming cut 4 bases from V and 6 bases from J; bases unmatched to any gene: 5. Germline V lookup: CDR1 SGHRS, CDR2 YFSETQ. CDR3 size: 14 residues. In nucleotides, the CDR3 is TGCGCCAGCAGCCCACAGGGGGCGGGTCAGCCCCAGCATTTT. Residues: CASSPQGAGQPQHF. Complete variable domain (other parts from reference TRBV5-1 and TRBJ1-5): KAGVTQTPRYLIKTRGQQVTLSCSPISGHRSVSWYQQTPGQGLQFLFEYFSETQRNKGNFPGRFSGRQFSNSRSEMNVSTLELGDSALYLCASSPQGAGQPQHFGDGTRLSIL.

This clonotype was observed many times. The CDR3 bases are TGTGCCAGCAGTTTGGTTCAGGGGCGCGCCGAGACCCAGTACTTC. Encoded protein: CASSLVQGRAETQYF. The chain combines TRBV12-3 or TRBV12-4 with TRBJ2-5; perhaps TRBD1 as D (6 bases). Between the trimmed V and J ends, which lost 3 bases and 5 bases, there was a span of 16 bases. The CDR3 totals 15 residues.

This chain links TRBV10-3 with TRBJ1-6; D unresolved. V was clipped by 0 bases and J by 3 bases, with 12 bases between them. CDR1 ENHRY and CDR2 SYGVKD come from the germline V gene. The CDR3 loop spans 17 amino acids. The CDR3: CAISESTPRGYNSPLHF. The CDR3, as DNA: TGTGCCATCAGTGAGTCGACCCCACGTGGCTATAATTCACCCCTCCACTTT.